Reported below is one TCR beta chain. This sample is part of a study of blood T cell repertoires in COVID-19. Across the study: The origin of the acute and convalescent COVID-19 samples was the United States, Italy and Spain. In each case, the material was cDNA or gDNA derived from T cells, B-cell-depleted T cells, or PBMCs.

Sequenced by immunoSEQ multiplex PCR; TCRdb stores in-frame clones only, minus some. The sample includes about 34,000 clones, 75% to 85% of them seen just once. V gave up 1 base and J gave up 8 bases; unmatched junction bases: 9. The V gene's germline CDR1 is SGHVS and CDR2 FNYEAQ. The CDR3 runs to 15 residues. This sequence originates from a woman between 70 and 85 years old with acute or convalescent COVID-19. The sequencing input was peripheral blood. V gene TRBV7-6 combines with J gene TRBJ2-7, with 9 bases fitting TRBD2. CDR3 sequence: CASSLGPSGVIKQYF. CDR3 coding DNA: TGTGCCAGCAGCTTAGGGCCTAGCGGGGTTATTAAGCAGTACTTC.